The present T cell receptor (beta chain) was sequenced within a study of blood T cell repertoires in COVID-19. The overall study: Acute and convalescent COVID-19 samples came from the United States, Italy and Spain. Sources were T cells, B-cell-depleted T cells, or PBMCs; the material itself was cDNA or gDNA.

Authors' methods: Cell counts per sample came from amplifying reference gene primers. The table came from immunoSEQ multiplex PCR; TCRdb's copy has only in-frame clones and leaves some out. V, J and clone size reflect that table, while D and trimming were determined from the DNA. The sample carries 95,000 to 150,000 clones, 82% recorded once. Germline V CDR1 and CDR2: SGHDT, YYEEEE. J lost 3 bases, V lost 3 bases, and 5 bases had no gene match. The CDR3 has 14 amino acids. The chain carries TRBV5-6 and TRBJ2-5, with 7 bases matching TRBD2. The sequence came from a human donor in a cohort sampled during active COVID-19. Sequencing was carried out using peripheral blood. The CDR3 nucleotides are TGTGCCAGCAGCTGGTGGACTAGGGAAGAGACCCAGTACTTC. Its translation is CASSWWTREETQYF. Supplemented by reference TRBV5-6 and TRBJ2-5, the full variable domain reads DAGVTQSPTHLIKTRGQQVTLRCSPKSGHDTVSWYQQALGQGPQFIFQYYEEEERQRGNFPDRFSGHQFPNYSSELNVNALLLGDSALYLCASSWWTREETQYFGPGTRLLVL.